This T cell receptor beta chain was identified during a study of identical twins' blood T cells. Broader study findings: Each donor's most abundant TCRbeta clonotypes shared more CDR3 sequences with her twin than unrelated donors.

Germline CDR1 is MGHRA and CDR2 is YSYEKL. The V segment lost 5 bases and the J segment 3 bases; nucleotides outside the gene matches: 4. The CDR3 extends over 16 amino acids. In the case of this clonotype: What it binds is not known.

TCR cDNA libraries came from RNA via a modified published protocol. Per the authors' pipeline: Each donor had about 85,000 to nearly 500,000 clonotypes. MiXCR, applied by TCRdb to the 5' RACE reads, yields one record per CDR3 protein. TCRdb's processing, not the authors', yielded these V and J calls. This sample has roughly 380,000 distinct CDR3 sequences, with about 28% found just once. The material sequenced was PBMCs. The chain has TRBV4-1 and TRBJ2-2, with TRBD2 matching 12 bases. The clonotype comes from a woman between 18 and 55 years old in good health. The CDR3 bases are TGCGCCAGCAGCTTCCGACTAGCGGGAGACACCGGGGAGCTGTTTTTT. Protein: CASSFRLAGDTGELFF.